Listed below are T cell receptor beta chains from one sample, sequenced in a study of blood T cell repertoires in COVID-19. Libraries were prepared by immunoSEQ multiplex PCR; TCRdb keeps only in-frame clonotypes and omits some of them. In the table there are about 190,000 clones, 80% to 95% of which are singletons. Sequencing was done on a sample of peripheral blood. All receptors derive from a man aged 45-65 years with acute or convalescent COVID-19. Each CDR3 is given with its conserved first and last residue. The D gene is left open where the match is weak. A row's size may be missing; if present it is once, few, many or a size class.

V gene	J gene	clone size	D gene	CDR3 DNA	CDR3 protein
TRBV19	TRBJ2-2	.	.	TGTGCCAGTATCTTCGAGTACACCGGGGAGCTGTTTTTT	CASIFEYTGELFF
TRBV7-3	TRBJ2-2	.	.	TGTGCCAGCAGCCTCAGGGGAACCACCGGGGAGCTGTTTTTT	CASSLRGTTGELFF
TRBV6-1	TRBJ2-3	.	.	TGTGCCAGCAGTGACGGAGGGAAAGGGGCAGATACGCAGTATTTT	CASSDGGKGADTQYF
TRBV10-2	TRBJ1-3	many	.	TGCGCCAGCAGTGAGCCTTCGGCGGGGAGAAACACCATATATTTT	CASSEPSAGRNTIYF
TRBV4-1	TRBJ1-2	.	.	TGCGCCAGCAGCCATAACCCCCCCCAGGGTTATGGCTACACCTTC	CASSHNPPQGYGYTF
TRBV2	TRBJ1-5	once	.	TGTGCCAGCAGTGGGGACAACAATCAGCCCCAGCATTTT	CASSGDNNQPQHF
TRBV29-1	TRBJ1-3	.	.	TGCAGCGTCGGACTTGGGGTAGGAAACACCATATATTTT	CSVGLGVGNTIYF
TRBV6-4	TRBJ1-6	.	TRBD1	TGTGCCAGCAGGACAGGGACCTTGGGTTCACCCCTCCACTTT	CASRTGTLGSPLHF
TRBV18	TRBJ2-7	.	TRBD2	TGTGCCAGCTCACCTGGAGCGGGAGGTCCCTACGAGCAGTACTTC	CASSPGAGGPYEQYF
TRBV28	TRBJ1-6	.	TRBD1	TGTGCCAGCAACGAACCCGGGACAGTTAGTTCACCCCTCCACTTT	CASNEPGTVSSPLHF
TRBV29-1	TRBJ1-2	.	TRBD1	TGCAGCGTCCCGGGACAGGGGGCGGATGGCTACACCTTC	CSVPGQGADGYTF
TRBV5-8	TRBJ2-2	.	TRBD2	TGTGCCAGCAGCCTCACTGCGGGGGGGCAGACCGGGGAGCTGTTTTTT	CASSLTAGGQTGELFF
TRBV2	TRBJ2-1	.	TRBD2	TGTGCCAGCAGTGACGGACTAGCGGGTTCCAATGAGCAGTTCTTC	CASSDGLAGSNEQFF
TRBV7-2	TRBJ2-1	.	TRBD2	TGTGCCAGCAGCTGGGGGGGTCCTAGGGAGGAGCAGTTCTTC	CASSWGGPREEQFF
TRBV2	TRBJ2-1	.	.	TGTGCCAGCAGTGGCGGGGCCTACAATGAGCAGTTCTTC	CASSGGAYNEQFF
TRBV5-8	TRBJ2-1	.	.	TGTGCCAGCAGCTTAAGTCTGGGCAATCTTAACAATGAGCAGTTCTTC	CASSLSLGNLNNEQFF
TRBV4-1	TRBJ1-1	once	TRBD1	TGCGCCAGCAGCGACAGGGTATCGACTGAAGCTTTCTTT	CASSDRVSTEAFF
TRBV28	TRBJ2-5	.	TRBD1	TGTGCCAGCAGGCCAGGGGGCCGAGAGACCCAGTACTTC	CASRPGGRETQYF
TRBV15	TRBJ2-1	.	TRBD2	TGTGCCACCAGCAGACGGTCTATAGCGGGGGACGCTGAGCAGTTCTTC	CATSRRSIAGDAEQFF
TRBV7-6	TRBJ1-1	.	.	TGTGCCAGCAGCTTATTTGGGGGGGAGTGGACTGAAGCTTTCTTT	CASSLFGGEWTEAFF
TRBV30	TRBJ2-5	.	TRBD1	TGTGCCTGGTCAGGGGGATTCCAGGAGACCCAGTACTTC	CAWSGGFQETQYF
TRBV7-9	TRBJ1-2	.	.	TGTGCCAGCAGCTTAGGCGGGGAGAGGAACTATGGCTACACCTTC	CASSLGGERNYGYTF
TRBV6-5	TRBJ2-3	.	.	TGTGCCAGCAGTTCAGTTTCAGATACGCAGTATTTT	CASSSVSDTQYF
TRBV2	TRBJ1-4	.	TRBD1	TGTGCCAGCAGCTGGAGGGGGCTTGGTGAAAAACTGTTTTTT	CASSWRGLGEKLFF
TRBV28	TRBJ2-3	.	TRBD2	TGTGCCAGCAGTTTTGGCAGCAAGAGCGGGGGGGCGGTGGGCACAGATACGCAGTATTTT	CASSFGSKSGGAVGTDTQYF
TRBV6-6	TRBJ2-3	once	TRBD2	TGTGCCAGCAGTAGTGGGGGGGGGATAACGCAGTATTTT	CASSSGGGITQYF
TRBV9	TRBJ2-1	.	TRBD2	TGTGCCAGCAGCGTAGGGGCGGGAGGGCACAATGAGCAGTTCTTC	CASSVGAGGHNEQFF
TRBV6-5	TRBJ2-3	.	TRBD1	TGTGCCAGCCTCCGGGACAGAGGCACAGATACGCAGTATTTT	CASLRDRGTDTQYF
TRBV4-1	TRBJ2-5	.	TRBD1	TGCGCCAGCAGCCAGGGACAGGGGGATGGTGAGACCCAGTACTTC	CASSQGQGDGETQYF
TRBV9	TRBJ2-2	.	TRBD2	TGTGCCAGCAGCGTTACCGGGACTATGAACACCGGGGAGCTGTTTTTT	CASSVTGTMNTGELFF
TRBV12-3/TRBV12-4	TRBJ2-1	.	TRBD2	TGTGCCAGCAGAACGGGAGGCCTTCTCCAGTTCTTC	CASRTGGLLQFF